This entry describes one TCR beta chain. In assigning cohorts, the study relied on participant-reported clinical history. These data belong to a study of blood T cell repertoires in COVID-19. Overall study: Acute and convalescent COVID-19 specimens originated in the United States, Italy and Spain. PBMCs, B-cell-depleted T cells, or T cells were the source of the cDNA or gDNA that made up the material.

Original analysis: Estimates of nucleated cell counts were drawn from the amplification of reference gene primers. Generated by immunoSEQ multiplex PCR, the TCRdb table keeps only in-frame clones and is missing some. V, J and clone size were drawn from that table, and D and trimming were deduced from the DNA. The sample shows about 310,000 clones, around 92% of them seen only once. The CDR3 consists of 16 residues. V trimming: 6 bases; J trimming: 5 bases; junction bases outside the gene matches: 10. The germline V gene has CDR1 LGHNA and CDR2 YNFKEQ. The V gene is TRBV4-2, the J gene TRBJ2-7; 13 bases align to TRBD2. The sample was PBMCs or T cells enriched from blood (not recorded which). The source of this sequence is a woman aged 25 to 45 who had recovered from COVID-19. CDR3 DNA: TGTGCCAGCAGACTTAAACTAGCGGGAGGGCCCCACGAGCAGTACTTC. Translating it yields CASRLKLAGGPHEQYF.